What follows are 29 T cell receptor beta chains derived from one specimen sequenced in a study of T cells after posttransplantation cyclophosphamide. Sampled 1 year posttransplant, controls received myeloablative marrow transplants, methotrexate and a calcineurin inhibitor. Only in-frame clones appear in the TCRdb table, and some are missing; sequencing was by immunoSEQ multiplex PCR. Of approximately 10,000 clones in the sample, 70% to 90% were seen once. The input for sequencing was PBMCs, taken after an allogeneic stem cell transplant with a calcineurin inhibitor and methotrexate. The receptor set was obtained from a young adult male patient who received an allogeneic stem cell transplant from an unrelated donor, was CMV-positive, and had no GVHD. Some of the T cells may derive from the graft donor.

The V call is TRBV5-1, the J call TRBJ2-5, with 10 bases that match TRBD2. The germline V gene has CDR1 SGHRS and CDR2 YFSETQ. V lost 4 bases, J lost 5 bases, and 5 bases stayed unmatched. This CDR3 is built from 14 residues. The CDR3 loop is CASSPSGRGETQYF. Here the CDR3 DNA reads TGCGCCAGCAGCCCGAGCGGGAGGGGGGAGACCCAGTACTTC.

The chain employs TRBV4-1 and TRBJ1-5; maybe TRBD1 (6 bases). The V and J ends lost 1 base and 4 bases respectively, with 14 bases between them. The CDR3 sequence is 16 residues long. Germline V gene sequence: CDR1 MGHRA, CDR2 YSYEKL. The CDR3 loop reads CASSQGGTLGNQPQHF. Here the CDR3 DNA reads TGCGCCAGCAGCCAAGGGGGGACATTAGGGAATCAGCCCCAGCATTTT.

The chain links TRBV5-6 to TRBJ2-5, with no clear D. The V gene lost 4 bases and the J gene lost 2 bases, with 12 bases spanning the gap. Germline values: CDR1 SGHDT, CDR2 YYEEEE. The CDR3 consists of 14 residues. DNA for the CDR3: TGTGCCAGCAGCGCGGTGACCCTACAAGAGACCCAGTACTTC. The encoded protein is CASSAVTLQETQYF. The complete variable domain, with remaining parts taken from reference TRBV5-6 and TRBJ2-5, reads DAGVTQSPTHLIKTRGQQVTLRCSPKSGHDTVSWYQQALGQGPQFIFQYYEEEERQRGNFPDRFSGHQFPNYSSELNVNALLLGDSALYLCASSAVTLQETQYFGPGTRLLVL.

This clone has just a few counts. This sequence joins TRBV27 and TRBJ1-6, with unresolved D. V was clipped by 5 bases and J by 6 bases, with 14 bases between them. From germline, CDR1 is MNHEY and CDR2 SMNVEV (reference sequence). The CDR3 totals 15 residues. DNA of the CDR3: TGTGCCAGCAGTCTCAGTGGGCGTTTTAATTCACCCCTCCACTTT. This gives the protein CASSLSGRFNSPLHF.

This chain uses TRBV9 with TRBJ2-1; 8 nucleotides match TRBD2. The CDR3 has 15 amino acids. Unmatched junction bases numbered 6, after V lost 0 bases and J lost 7 bases. Germline values: CDR1 SGDLS, CDR2 YYNGEE. The CDR3 DNA reads TGTGCCAGCAGCGTAGAGTTAGCGGGGCCGAATGAGCAGTTCTTC. Its translation is CASSVELAGPNEQFF.

This rearrangement joins TRBV11-2 to TRBJ2-2; 8 positions agree with TRBD2. The CDR3 totals 16 residues. J lost 6 bases, V lost 5 bases, and 11 bases had no gene match. In germline, CDR1 is SGHAT, CDR2 FQNNGV. The CDR3 loop is CASSRLATIASGELFF. DNA for the CDR3: TGTGCCAGCAGCCGACTAGCGACGATTGCTTCCGGGGAGCTGTTTTTT. The whole variable domain, remainder taken from reference TRBV11-2 and TRBJ2-2, is EAGVAQSPRYKIIEKRQSVAFWCNPISGHATLYWYQQILGQGPKLLIQFQNNGVVDDSQLPKDRFSAERLKGVDSTLKIQPAKLEDSAVYLCASSRLATIASGELFFGEGSRLTVL.

The rearrangement links TRBV2 to TRBJ2-5, with TRBD1 matching over 9 bases. V lost 4 bases, J lost 4 bases, and 7 bases stayed unmatched. This CDR3 has 15 residues. Germline V lookup: CDR1 SNHLY, CDR2 FYNNEI. CDR3 bases: TGTGCCAGCAGTGCCGAATTGGGACAGGGAGAGACCCAGTACTTC. Residues: CASSAELGQGETQYF.

The V gene is TRBV2, the J gene TRBJ2-1, with 8 bases that match TRBD2. V was clipped by 4 bases and J by 8 bases; unmatched bases: 13. The CDR3 is 16 amino acids. Germline CDR1 reads SNHLY; CDR2 reads FYNNEI. In DNA, the CDR3 is TGTGCCAGCAGTGGAAATCTAGCGGGTTCCAGCGATGAGCAGTTCTTC. This gives the protein CASSGNLAGSSDEQFF.

The chain is built from TRBV28 and TRBJ2-1, with 9 bases lining up with TRBD2. The germline V gene encodes CDR1 MDHEN and CDR2 SYDVKM. The CDR3 totals 15 residues. J was trimmed by 1 base and V by 8 bases; bases with no gene match: 6. Here the CDR3 reads CASSTAGGSYNEQFF. DNA for the CDR3: TGTGCCAGCTCGACAGCGGGAGGTTCCTACAATGAGCAGTTCTTC.

The rearrangement uses TRBV5-1 and TRBJ2-3, with D perhaps matching TRBD2 (6 bases). This CDR3 contains 14 residues. CDR1 is SGHRS, CDR2 YFSETQ, per germline. Trimming pared 4 bases from V and 4 bases from J, leaving 13 bases between. This chain's CDR3 is CASSLRASADTQYF. The DNA for the CDR3 is TGCGCCAGCAGCCTTCGGGCTAGCGCAGATACGCAGTATTTT.

This clone was seen more than once but under ten times. The J gene is TRBJ2-7, the V gene TRBV10-3, with 10 nucleotides matching TRBD2. Trimming at V came to 3 bases and at J to 6 bases, leaving 5 bases not matched to a gene. This CDR3 has 14 amino acids. The germline CDR1 and CDR2 sequences are ENHRY and SYGVKD. Here the CDR3 DNA reads TGTGCCATCAGTGACACTAGCGGGAAGAGCGAGCAGTACGTC. Its protein product is CAISDTSGKSEQYV.

The gene calls are TRBV29-1 and TRBJ1-2, with 7 bases that match TRBD1. CDR3 size: 12 residues. In germline, CDR1 is SQVTM, CDR2 ANQGSEA. V trimming: 6 bases; J trimming: 3 bases; junction bases outside the gene matches: 4. CDR3 amino acids: CSVTTGDYGYTF. In DNA form, the CDR3 reads TGCAGCGTAACAACAGGGGACTATGGCTACACCTTC.

The V gene is TRBV19, the J gene TRBJ2-4; 9 positions agree with TRBD1. Germline CDR1 reads LNHDA; CDR2 reads SQIVND (reference sequence). There are 13 residues in the CDR3. V was clipped by 4 bases and J by 9 bases; unmatched bases: 4. CDR3 amino acids: CASSTDRGGIQYF. CDR3 nucleotides: TGTGCCAGTAGTACGGACAGGGGAGGCATTCAGTACTTC.

The CDR3, as DNA: TGTGCCAGTAATGACAGGATGTACAATGAGCAGTTCTTC. It is translated as CASNDRMYNEQFF. The genes are TRBV19 and TRBJ2-1; tentatively, D is TRBD1 (6 bases). This CDR3 has 13 amino acids. Trimming removed 7 bases at V and 4 bases at J, with 11 bases between. Germline V gene lookup returns CDR1 LNHDA and CDR2 SQIVND (reference sequence).

The chain's CDR3 is CASSFQLAGGNEQFF. As DNA, the CDR3 is TGCGCCAGCAGTTTCCAGCTAGCGGGAGGCAATGAGCAGTTCTTC. The chain links TRBV5-1 to TRBJ2-1; 11 bases map to TRBD2. This CDR3 contains 15 residues. V shed 5 bases and J 6 bases; nucleotides not matched to a gene: 7. Germline CDR1 SGHRS, CDR2 YFSETQ.

This chain uses TRBV27 with TRBJ2-7, with D perhaps matching TRBD2 (6 bases). The CDR3 is 15 residues long. Germline V gene sequence: CDR1 MNHEY, CDR2 SMNVEV (reference sequence). V lost 3 bases, J lost 0 bases, and 12 bases lay in between. Here the CDR3 DNA reads TGTGCCAGCAGTTTCCTAGCGACGAGCTCCTACGAGCAGTACTTC. Protein sequence: CASSFLATSSYEQYF.

There are a few counts of this clone. The chain couples TRBV28 to TRBJ2-7; 11 positions agree with TRBD1. Germline CDR1 is MDHEN and CDR2 is SYDVKM. The CDR3 contains 16 residues. With V trimmed by 7 bases and J by 2 bases, 10 bases remained unmatched. The CDR3 loop reads CASTPTWDRGAYEQYF. The CDR3 DNA is TGTGCCAGCACCCCTACCTGGGACAGGGGGGCCTACGAGCAGTACTTC.

This clone occurred once. The germline gene is not matched at one end of the junction; a read error may be the cause. The V gene is TRBV7-2, the J gene TRBJ2-7; 13 bases map to TRBD2. There are 17 residues in the CDR3. Germline V CDR1 and CDR2: SGHTA, FQGNSA. The CDR3, as DNA: TGTGCCAGCAGCTCACTAGCGGGAGGGCCCCTCTCCTACGAGCAGCACTTC. It translates to CASSSLAGGPLSYEQHF.

This chain connects TRBV7-2 to TRBJ2-7; TRBD1 matches 9 bases. Germline CDR1 reads SGHTA; CDR2 reads FQGNSA. V was clipped by 2 bases and J by 2 bases; unmatched bases: 4. The CDR3 is made up of 15 amino acids. CDR3 amino acids: CASSLSGTGTYEQYF. For the CDR3, the DNA is TGTGCCAGCAGCTTAAGTGGGACAGGGACCTACGAGCAGTACTTC.

The rearrangement uses TRBV28 and TRBJ2-5, with 11 nucleotides matching TRBD1. The J call may be mistaken, given a closer DNA end match to TRBJ2-7. The CDR3 runs 16 residues. CDR1 is MDHEN, CDR2 SYDVKM, per germline. This chain's CDR3 is CASRYIPGQGVNEQYF. The CDR3 DNA sequence: TGTGCCAGCAGATATATCCCGGGACAGGGGGTAAACGAGCAGTACTTC.

The chain carries TRBV2 and TRBJ2-2; 8 bases match TRBD2. The CDR3 length is 15 residues. CDR1 is SNHLY, CDR2 FYNNEI, per germline. Losses at the gene ends were 6 bases for V and 1 base for J; bases not matched to a gene: 4. As DNA, the CDR3 is TGTGCCAGCAGGCTAGCGGGCCAGAACACCGGGGAGCTGTTTTTT. Amino acids: CASRLAGQNTGELFF.

Only a few counts were recorded for this clone. This chain joins TRBV7-2 and TRBJ1-4; D ambiguous. CDR1 is SGHTA, CDR2 FQGNSA, per germline. The V end was cut by 1 base, the J end by 8 bases, with 8 bases between. This CDR3 comprises 13 residues. The CDR3 loop is CASSLGRREKLFF. CDR3 sequence (DNA): TGTGCCAGCAGCTTAGGTCGCCGGGAAAAACTGTTTTTT.

J is TRBJ2-5 and V is TRBV25-1; possible D gene TRBD1, 5 bases. CDR3 length: 15 amino acids. V was cut by 0 bases and J by 3 bases, with 11 bases left in between. CDR1 is MGHDK, CDR2 SYGVNS, per germline. The CDR3 here is CASSEYRASKETQYF. Written as DNA, the CDR3 is TGTGCCAGCAGTGAATACAGGGCCTCTAAAGAGACCCAGTACTTC.

The chain recombines TRBV6-6 with TRBJ2-3; 10 bases are shared with TRBD1. V lost 3 bases, J lost 1 base, and 1 base stayed unmatched. The CDR3 sequence is 15 residues long. Germline V gene sequence: CDR1 MNHNY, CDR2 SVGAGI (reference sequence). The CDR3 here is CASSYGTGGTDTQYF. CDR3 in DNA: TGTGCCAGCAGTTATGGGACAGGGGGCACAGATACGCAGTATTTT.

This chain joins TRBV7-8 and TRBJ1-4, with D possibly matching TRBD1 (5 bases). Trimming stripped 5 bases from V and 6 bases from J, with 13 bases between. This CDR3 is 14 amino acids long. Germline V gene sequence: CDR1 SGHVS, CDR2 FQNEAQ. The CDR3, as DNA: TGTGCCAGCAGCCCAACAGGATATTATGAAAAACTGTTTTTT. Residues: CASSPTGYYEKLFF. The full variable domain, rest sourced from reference TRBV7-8 and TRBJ1-4, is GAGVSQSPRYKVAKRGQDVALRCDPISGHVSLFWYQQALGQGPEFLTYFQNEAQLDKSGLPSDRFFAERPEGSVSTLKIQRTQQEDSAVYLCASSPTGYYEKLFFGSGTQLSVL.

V gene TRBV21-1 combines with J gene TRBJ1-2; the DNA was not used to check the table's D call, TRBD1. TRBV21-1 is annotated as a pseudogene. This CDR3 is 12 amino acids long. CDR3 DNA sequence: TGTGCCAGCCCGGGACAGGCTTATGGCTACACCTTC. Translation: CASPGQAYGYTF.

The CDR3 sequence is CASSPAASPYNEQFF. In DNA, the CDR3 is TGTGCCAGCAGCCCAGCGGCTAGCCCGTACAATGAGCAGTTCTTC. The rearrangement joins TRBV7-6 to TRBJ2-1; D might be TRBD2 (5 bases). Germline lookup yields CDR1 SGHVS and CDR2 FNYEAQ. This CDR3 region has 15 residues. With 5 bases removed from V and 4 bases from J, the gap between germline ends came to 15 bases.

V gene TRBV7-9 combines with J gene TRBJ2-1, with a possible D match to TRBD2 (6 bases). The V end lost 2 bases, the J end lost 16 bases, and 18 bases lay between the germline ends. This CDR3 has 13 amino acids. Per the germline V gene, CDR1 is SEHNR and CDR2 is FQNEAQ (reference sequence). As DNA, the CDR3 is TGTGCCAGCAGCTTATTCCTGGGGGACTCCAATTTCTTC. It yields the protein CASSLFLGDSNFF.

The J gene is TRBJ2-6, the V gene TRBV12-5, with TRBD1 identical over 8 bases. After removal of 1 base from V and 3 bases from J, the junction contained 8 bases not matched to a gene. The germline V gene has CDR1 LGHNT and CDR2 FRNRAP. The CDR3 has 18 residues. As DNA, the CDR3 is TGTGCTAGTGGTTTGGCCCCAGGGGGCGGGAATGGGGCCAACGTCCTGACTTTC. It translates to CASGLAPGGGNGANVLTF.